This TCR beta chain was recorded in a study of blood T cells in healthy people across ages. Whole-study context: Capture by template switching was about one barcoded beta molecule per two T cells.

Trimming shortened V by 3 bases and J by 9 bases, and 14 bases separated the two germline ends. Germline V gene lookup returns CDR1 MNHEY and CDR2 SMNVEV (reference sequence). This CDR3 region has 13 residues. Per-sample PBMC isolation yielded at least 6.5 million cells. It was with a sample-barcoded 5' primer and a J-beta primer mix that a second PCR of roughly 7 to 12 cycles was run. TCRdb reanalysed the 5' RACE reads using MiXCR and keeps one entry per CDR3 protein. The table includes approximately 850,000 distinct CDR3 sequences, nearly 60% detected once. The V gene is TRBV27, the J gene TRBJ1-2; D unclear. The sequence derives from a man between 25 and 39 years old in good health. Source material: blood. The CDR3 is CASSFGVGERYTF. The CDR3 DNA reads as TGTGCCAGCAGTTTTGGAGTTGGTGAGCGCTACACCTTC.